This T cell receptor beta chain came from a study of blood T cell repertoires in COVID-19. Study as a whole: Sites in the United States, Italy and Spain provided acute and convalescent COVID-19 samples.

V was trimmed by 4 bases and J by 1 base, leaving 8 bases between them. CDR1 is SGDLS and CDR2 is YYNGEE in the germline V gene. This CDR3 spans 13 amino acids. Under the authors' procedure: Amplification with reference gene primers provided the estimates of nucleated cell counts. Produced via immunoSEQ multiplex PCR; TCRdb's table is partial and in-frame only. Clone size and the V and J calls come from that table; the DNA yielded D and trimming. Among 80,000 to 100,000 clones, 75% to 90% were seen once, and the ten largest hold about a tenth. In its sample, this clone was seen once. The gene calls are TRBV9 and TRBJ1-2, with unresolved D. Sample: peripheral blood. This receptor was identified in a woman aged 70-85 years with acute or convalescent COVID-19. CDR3 nucleotide sequence: TGTGCCAGCAGCCCCCAGAATAACTATGGCTACACCTTC. It codes for CASSPQNNYGYTF.